This TCR beta chain stems from a study of blood T cell repertoires in COVID-19. Study in general: Specimens from acute and convalescent COVID-19 originated in the United States, Italy and Spain. T cells, B-cell-depleted T cells, or PBMCs provided the cDNA or gDNA that served as material.

The CDR3 has 15 residues. In germline, CDR1 is LNHDA, CDR2 SQIVND (reference sequence). Trimming took 4 bases from V and 7 from J, leaving 19 bases between them. Authors' processing steps: Reference gene primer amplification gave nucleated cell count estimates. The assay was immunoSEQ multiplex PCR, and TCRdb's table has in-frame clones only and misses some. V and J calls and clone size follow that table, whereas D and trimming were derived from the DNA. Found here are roughly 150,000 clones, 75% to 85% of them singletons; the top ten hold 7.2%. Sequenced material: peripheral blood. This chain links TRBV19 with TRBJ1-1; D possibly corresponds to TRBD1 (5 bases). The origin of this receptor is a woman between 45 and 60 years old in a cohort sampled during active or convalescent COVID-19. The CDR3: CASSKTGQGDREAFF. Written as DNA, the CDR3 is TGTGCCAGTAGTAAAACTGGACAAGGGGATCGTGAAGCTTTCTTT.